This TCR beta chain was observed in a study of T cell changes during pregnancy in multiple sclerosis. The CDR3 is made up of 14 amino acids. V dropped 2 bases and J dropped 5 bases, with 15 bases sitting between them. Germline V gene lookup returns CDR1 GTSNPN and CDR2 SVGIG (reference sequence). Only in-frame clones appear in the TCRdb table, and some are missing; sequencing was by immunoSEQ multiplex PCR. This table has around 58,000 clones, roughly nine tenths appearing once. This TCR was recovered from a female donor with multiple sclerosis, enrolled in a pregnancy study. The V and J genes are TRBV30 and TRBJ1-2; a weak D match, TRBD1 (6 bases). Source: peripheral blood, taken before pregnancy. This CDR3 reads CAWSFLRTAYGYTF. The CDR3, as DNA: TGTGCCTGGAGTTTTCTAAGGACAGCTTATGGCTACACCTTC.